These 11 T cell receptor beta chains were all obtained from the same sample, sequenced in a study of T cell responses to AZD1222 COVID-19 vaccine. This table comes from immunoSEQ multiplex PCR, and its TCRdb copy is limited to in-frame clones, with some not included. Found here are some 86,000 clones, over 75% of them singletons; the top ten hold approximately 22%. The sample consisted of peripheral blood, taken on day 0 of AZD1222 vaccination. These receptors were taken from an adult in good health.

The chain links TRBV6-6 to TRBJ2-7; 9 nucleotides align to TRBD2. The CDR3 is 15 amino acids. Losses at the gene ends were 5 bases for V and 0 bases for J; bases not matched to a gene: 5. CDR1 MNHNY and CDR2 SVGAGI come from the germline V gene (reference sequence). CDR3 sequence reads: CASSPRTSVSYEQYF. For the CDR3, the DNA is TGTGCCAGCAGTCCCCGGACTAGCGTCTCCTACGAGCAGTACTTC.

The chain links TRBV14 to TRBJ2-7; the match to TRBD2 covers 8 bases. The CDR3 runs to 15 residues. With 6 bases clipped from V and 0 bases from J, the junction kept 7 bases outside the gene matches. Germline CDR1 and CDR2: SGHDN and FVKESK. The DNA of the CDR3 is TGTGCCAGCAGGCAAACTAGCGGAAACTCCTACGAGCAGTACTTC. Protein sequence: CASRQTSGNSYEQYF.

This clone was recorded a few times. The chain uses TRBV30 and TRBJ1-6; tentative D call: TRBD1 (6 bases). The CDR3 sequence is 14 residues long. V dropped 4 bases and J dropped 8 bases, with 15 bases sitting between them. Germline V gene sequence: CDR1 GTSNPN, CDR2 SVGIG (reference sequence). CDR3 DNA: TGTGCCTGGACCCTTCCGGGGGCCGATTCACCCCTCCACTTT. It codes for CAWTLPGADSPLHF.

Worth noting for this clone: The same CDR3 arises from other DNA sequences in this sample as well. As DNA, the CDR3 is TGTGCCAGCAGTGAACGCGGGAGAAGTAATGAGCAGTTCTTC. Its translation is CASSERGRSNEQFF. V and J are TRBV6-1 and TRBJ2-1, with 7 bases fitting TRBD2. The junction had 5 bases not matched to a gene; V was cut back by 2 bases and J by 7 bases. The CDR3 spans 14 residues. Looked up from germline, CDR1 is MNHNS and CDR2 is SASEGT.

The chain employs TRBV5-1 and TRBJ2-7; D is undetermined. V was clipped by 3 bases and J by 0 bases, with 19 bases between them. The CDR3 runs 17 residues. The germline gives CDR1 SGHRS, CDR2 YFSETQ. The CDR3 loop is CASSSQPGSSFSYEQYF. In DNA form, the CDR3 reads TGCGCCAGCAGCTCGCAACCGGGTTCCTCTTTCTCCTACGAGCAGTACTTC.

This clone was observed a few times. V is TRBV19 and J is TRBJ1-5; D is uncertain. The germline V gene has CDR1 LNHDA and CDR2 SQIVND (reference sequence). V was pared by 9 bases and J by 0 bases, with 15 bases between. The CDR3 contains 15 residues. The CDR3 spells CASEAVATSNQPQHF. As DNA, the CDR3 is TGTGCCAGCGAGGCGGTGGCAACTAGCAATCAGCCCCAGCATTTT.

In the case of this clone: One end of the junction does not line up with germline, which may come from a read error. The J gene is TRBJ1-4, the V gene TRBV13; D not resolved. Germline CDR1 PRHDT, CDR2 FYEKMQ (reference sequence). The length of the CDR3 is 18 residues. The CDR3 DNA follows: TGTGCCAGCAGATTAGTTCCCTCGGACCGTCGGAGGACTGAAAAACTGTTTTTT. This encodes CASRLVPSDRRRTEKLFF.

The chain carries TRBV7-9 and TRBJ2-1; possibly TRBD2 for D (6 bases). V lost 5 bases, J lost 2 bases, and 13 bases lay in between. Germline V gene lookup returns CDR1 SEHNR and CDR2 FQNEAQ (reference sequence). The CDR3 contains 15 residues. The CDR3 DNA is TGTGCCAGCAGCGAAGAAGCGGGCCCCTACAATGAGCAGTTCTTC. It yields the protein CASSEEAGPYNEQFF.

The chain couples TRBV3-1 (or the pseudogene TRBV3-2) to TRBJ1-6, with a tentative D call TRBD1 (6 bases). CDR3 length: 17 amino acids. V was shortened by 3 bases and J by 4 bases, with 16 bases between the two germline ends. In germline, CDR1 is LGHDT, CDR2 YNNKEL (reference sequence). The CDR3, as DNA: TGTGCCAGCAGCCACGACCCTGACAGGCGATATAATTCACCCCTCCACTTT. Protein: CASSHDPDRRYNSPLHF.

The chain joins TRBV7-8 to TRBJ1-5; D is undetermined. The V end lost 1 base, the J end lost 3 bases, and 10 bases lay between the germline ends. The CDR3 has 15 residues. CDR1 and CDR2 (germline): SGHVS, FQNEAQ. The CDR3 nucleotides read TGTGCCAGCAGCTTAGAACAGACCAACAATCAGCCCCAGCATTTT. Translation: CASSLEQTNNQPQHF.

In its sample, this clone was seen once. The chain combines TRBV28 with TRBJ2-7; possible D gene TRBD1, 6 bases. The CDR3 length is 15 residues. V was clipped by 2 bases and J by 1 base, with 12 bases between them. Germline V lookup: CDR1 MDHEN, CDR2 SYDVKM. The CDR3 region is CASSLTGSYSYEQYF. CDR3 DNA sequence: TGTGCCAGCAGTTTAACAGGGAGTTATTCCTACGAGCAGTACTTC.